This T cell receptor beta chain is drawn from a study of blood T cell repertoires in COVID-19. On the study more broadly: Samples came from the United States, Italy and Spain, spanning acute and convalescent COVID-19. Sources were T cells, B-cell-depleted T cells, or PBMCs; the material itself was cDNA or gDNA.

As processed by the authors: Amplification of reference gene primers provided the estimated nucleated cell counts. TCRdb's copy holds only in-frame clones and misses some; the assay was immunoSEQ multiplex PCR. The D gene and trimming were derived from the DNA, and the V and J assignments and clone size from that table. In the table there are about 170,000 clones, 82% of which are singletons. V was clipped by 3 bases and J by 8 bases, with 17 bases between them. Germline CDR1 and CDR2: MGHRA and YSYEKL. The CDR3 is 15 amino acids. What was sequenced was peripheral blood. This TCR came from a middle-aged woman with COVID-19, enrolled during active disease. The chain links TRBV4-1 to TRBJ2-1; TRBD1 might be the D (5 bases). As DNA, the CDR3 is TGCGCCAGCAGCCACCCAACTGGGGCCAAGGATGAGCAGTTCTTC. This sequence encodes CASSHPTGAKDEQFF.